This record concerns one TCR beta chain sequence. The naive CD8 fraction comprised CD45RO-negative cells positively selected for CCR7 and excluded terminally differentiated effector memory CD45RA+ cells. Sequencing used immunoSEQ multiplex PCR; TCRdb keeps in-frame clones, though not all of them. The table has 700,000 to 950,000 clones, around 96% seen once; the top ten hold less than 0.25%. Trimming took off 3 bases at V and 0 bases at J, with 12 bases between the two ends. This CDR3 region has 16 residues. CDR1 LNHDA and CDR2 SQIVND come from the germline V gene (reference sequence). The entry originates in a study of shared clonotypes between healthy human individuals. Study-level background: Every donor yielded three CD4 naive, three CD4 memory, two CD8 naive and one CD8 memory plate.

The clonotype originates from a man younger than 45 in good health. The sequencing sample was made of naive CD8+ T cells sorted from blood. The chain recombines TRBV19 with TRBJ2-1; perhaps TRBD1 as D (6 bases). The CDR3 loop is CASSMTQGSSYNEQFF. The CDR3 nucleotides read TGTGCCAGTAGTATGACGCAGGGGAGCTCCTACAATGAGCAGTTCTTC. The complete variable domain, with remaining parts taken from reference TRBV19 and TRBJ2-1, reads DGGITQSPKYLFRKEGQNVTLSCEQNLNHDAMYWYRQDPGQGLRLIYYSQIVNDFQKGDIAEGYSVSREKKESFPLTVTSAQKNPTAFYLCASSMTQGSSYNEQFFGPGTRLTVL.